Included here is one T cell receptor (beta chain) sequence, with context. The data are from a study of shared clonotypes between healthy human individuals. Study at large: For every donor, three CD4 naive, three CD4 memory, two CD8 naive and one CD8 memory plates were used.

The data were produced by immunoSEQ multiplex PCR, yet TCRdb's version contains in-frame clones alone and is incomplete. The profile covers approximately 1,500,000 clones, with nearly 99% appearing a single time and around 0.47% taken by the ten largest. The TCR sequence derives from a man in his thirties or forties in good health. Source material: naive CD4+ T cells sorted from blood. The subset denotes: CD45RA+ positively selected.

CDR3 DNA: TGTGCCAGCAGCCAGGCCAGGGGTTTGAACACTGAAGCTTTCTTT. Residues: CASSQARGLNTEAFF. The chain uses TRBV11-2 and TRBJ1-1, with D possibly TRBD1 on 6 matching bases. Germline values: CDR1 SGHAT, CDR2 FQNNGV. This CDR3 spans 15 amino acids. Trimming shortened V by 5 bases and J by 0 bases, and 13 bases separated the two germline ends.